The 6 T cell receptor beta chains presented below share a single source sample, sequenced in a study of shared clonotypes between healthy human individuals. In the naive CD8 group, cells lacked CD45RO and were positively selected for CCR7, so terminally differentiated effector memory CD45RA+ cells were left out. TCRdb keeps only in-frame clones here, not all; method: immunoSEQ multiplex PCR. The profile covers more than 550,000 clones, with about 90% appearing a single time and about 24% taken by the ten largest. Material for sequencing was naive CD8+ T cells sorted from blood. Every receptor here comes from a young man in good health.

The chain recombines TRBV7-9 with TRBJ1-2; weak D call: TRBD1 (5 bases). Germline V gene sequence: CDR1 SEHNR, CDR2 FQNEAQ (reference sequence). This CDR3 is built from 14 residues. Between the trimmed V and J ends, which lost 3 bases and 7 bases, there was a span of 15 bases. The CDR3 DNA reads TGTGCCAGCAGCTTGGTGGGACCAGGATTTGGCTACACCTTC. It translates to CASSLVGPGFGYTF.

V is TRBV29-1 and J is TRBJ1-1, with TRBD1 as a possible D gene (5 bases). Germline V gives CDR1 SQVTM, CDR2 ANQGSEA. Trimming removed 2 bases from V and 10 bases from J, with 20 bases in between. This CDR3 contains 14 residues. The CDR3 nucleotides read TGCAGCGTTGAATTATCGAGCGGGGGAGGGCGAGCTTTCTTT. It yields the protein CSVELSSGGGRAFF. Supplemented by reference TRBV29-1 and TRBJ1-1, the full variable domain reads SAVISQKPSRDICQRGTSLTIQCQVDSQVTMMFWYRQQPGQSLTLIATANQGSEATYESGFVIDKFPISRPNLTFSTLTVSNMSPEDSSIYLCSVELSSGGGRAFFGQGTRLTVV.

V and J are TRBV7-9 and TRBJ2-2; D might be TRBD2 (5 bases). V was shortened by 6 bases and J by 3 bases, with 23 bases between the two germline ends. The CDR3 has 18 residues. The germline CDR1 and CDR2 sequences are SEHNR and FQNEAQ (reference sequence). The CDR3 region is CASSEESVGGVDTGELFF. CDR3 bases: TGTGCCAGCAGTGAAGAATCAGTAGGAGGCGTCGACACCGGGGAGCTGTTTTTT.

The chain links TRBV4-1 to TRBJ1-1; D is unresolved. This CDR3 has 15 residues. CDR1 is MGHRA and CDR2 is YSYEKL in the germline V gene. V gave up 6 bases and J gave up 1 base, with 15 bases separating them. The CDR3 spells CASRYKGDGNTEAFF. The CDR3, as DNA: TGCGCCAGCAGGTACAAGGGTGACGGGAACACTGAAGCTTTCTTT.

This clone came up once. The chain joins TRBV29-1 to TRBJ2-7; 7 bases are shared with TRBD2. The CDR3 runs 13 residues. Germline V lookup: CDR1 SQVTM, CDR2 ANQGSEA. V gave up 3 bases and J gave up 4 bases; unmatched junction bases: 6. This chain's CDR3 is CSVDWGEGYEQYF. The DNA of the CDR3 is TGCAGCGTTGATTGGGGGGAGGGATACGAGCAGTACTTC.

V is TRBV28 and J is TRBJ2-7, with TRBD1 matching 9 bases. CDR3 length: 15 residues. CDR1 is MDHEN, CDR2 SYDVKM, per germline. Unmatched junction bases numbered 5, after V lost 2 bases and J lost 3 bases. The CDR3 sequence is CASSLTGTGFYEQYF. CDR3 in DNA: TGTGCCAGCAGTTTAACCGGGACAGGGTTCTACGAGCAGTACTTC.